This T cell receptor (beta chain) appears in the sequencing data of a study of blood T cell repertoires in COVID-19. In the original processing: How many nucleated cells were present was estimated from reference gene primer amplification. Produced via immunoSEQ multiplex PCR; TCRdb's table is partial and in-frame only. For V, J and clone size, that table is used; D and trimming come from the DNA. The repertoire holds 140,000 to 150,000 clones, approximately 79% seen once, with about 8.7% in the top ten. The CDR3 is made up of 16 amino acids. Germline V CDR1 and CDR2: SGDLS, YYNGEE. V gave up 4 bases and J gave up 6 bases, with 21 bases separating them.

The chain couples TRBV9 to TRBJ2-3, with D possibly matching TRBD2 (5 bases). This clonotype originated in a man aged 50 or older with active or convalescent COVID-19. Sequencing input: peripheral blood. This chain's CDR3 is CASSPRGAVIMDTQYF. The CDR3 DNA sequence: TGTGCCAGCAGCCCCCGGGGAGCGGTGATCATGGATACGCAGTATTTT.